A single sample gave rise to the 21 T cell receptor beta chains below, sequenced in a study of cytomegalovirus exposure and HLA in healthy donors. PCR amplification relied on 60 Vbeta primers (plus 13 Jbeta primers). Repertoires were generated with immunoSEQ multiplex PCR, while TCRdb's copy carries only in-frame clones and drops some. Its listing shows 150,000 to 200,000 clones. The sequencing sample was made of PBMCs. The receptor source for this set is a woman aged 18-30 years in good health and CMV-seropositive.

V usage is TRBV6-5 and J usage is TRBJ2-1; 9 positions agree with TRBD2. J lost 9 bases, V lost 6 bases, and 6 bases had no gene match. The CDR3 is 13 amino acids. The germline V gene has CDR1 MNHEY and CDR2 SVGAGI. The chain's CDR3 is CASSFLAGSEQFF. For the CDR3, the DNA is TGTGCCAGCAGCTTTCTAGCGGGAAGTGAGCAGTTCTTC.

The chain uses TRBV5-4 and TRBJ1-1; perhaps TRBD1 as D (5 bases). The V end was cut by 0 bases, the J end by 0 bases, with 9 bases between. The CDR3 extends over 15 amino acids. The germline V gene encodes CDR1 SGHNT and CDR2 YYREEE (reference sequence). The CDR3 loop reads CASSLEIGVNTEAFF. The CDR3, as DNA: TGTGCCAGCAGCTTGGAAATAGGGGTGAACACTGAAGCTTTCTTT.

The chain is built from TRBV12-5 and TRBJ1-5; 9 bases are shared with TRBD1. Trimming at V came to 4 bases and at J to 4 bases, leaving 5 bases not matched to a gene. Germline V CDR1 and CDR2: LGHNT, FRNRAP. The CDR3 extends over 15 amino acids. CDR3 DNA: TGTGCTAGTGGTTACGGACAGGGGCTGAATCAGCCCCAGCATTTT. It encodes CASGYGQGLNQPQHF.

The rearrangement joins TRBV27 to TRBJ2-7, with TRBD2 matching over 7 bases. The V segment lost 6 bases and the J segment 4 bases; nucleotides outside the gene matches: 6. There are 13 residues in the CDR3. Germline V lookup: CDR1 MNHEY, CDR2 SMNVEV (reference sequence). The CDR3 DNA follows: TGTGCCAGCAGCGGCGGGAGTGAATACGAGCAGTACTTC. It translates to CASSGGSEYEQYF.

In DNA, the CDR3 is TGTGCCAGCAGTGGTACGGGGGCCTACGAGCAGTACTTC. The encoded protein is CASSGTGAYEQYF. The genes are TRBV2 and TRBJ2-7, with TRBD2 as a possible D gene (6 bases). Trimming cost V 4 bases and J 2 bases, with 9 bases left between them. This CDR3 comprises 13 residues. The germline V gene has CDR1 SNHLY and CDR2 FYNNEI.

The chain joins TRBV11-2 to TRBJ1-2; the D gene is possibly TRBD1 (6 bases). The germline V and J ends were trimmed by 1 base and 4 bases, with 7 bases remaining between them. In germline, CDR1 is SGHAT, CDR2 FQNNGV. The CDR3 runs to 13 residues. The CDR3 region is CASSLAGAYGYTF. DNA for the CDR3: TGTGCCAGCAGCTTAGCAGGGGCCTATGGCTACACCTTC. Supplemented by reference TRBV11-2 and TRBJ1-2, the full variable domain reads EAGVAQSPRYKIIEKRQSVAFWCNPISGHATLYWYQQILGQGPKLLIQFQNNGVVDDSQLPKDRFSAERLKGVDSTLKIQPAKLEDSAVYLCASSLAGAYGYTFGSGTRLTVV.

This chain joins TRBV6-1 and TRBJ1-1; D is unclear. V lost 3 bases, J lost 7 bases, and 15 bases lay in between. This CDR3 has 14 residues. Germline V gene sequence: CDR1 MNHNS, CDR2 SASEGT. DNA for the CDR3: TGTGCCAGCAGTGAGTCCGGCACGGACTATGAAGCTTTCTTT. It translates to CASSESGTDYEAFF.

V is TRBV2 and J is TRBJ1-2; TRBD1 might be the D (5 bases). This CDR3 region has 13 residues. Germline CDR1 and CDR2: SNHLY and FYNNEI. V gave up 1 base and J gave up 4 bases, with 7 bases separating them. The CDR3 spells CASSEGQGYGYTF. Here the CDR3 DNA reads TGTGCCAGCAGTGAAGGGCAGGGCTATGGCTACACCTTC. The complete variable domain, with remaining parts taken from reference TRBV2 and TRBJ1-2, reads EPEVTQTPSHQVTQMGQEVILRCVPISNHLYFYWYRQILGQKVEFLVSFYNNEISEKSEIFDDQFSVERPDGSNFTLKIRSTKLEDSAMYFCASSEGQGYGYTFGSGTRLTVV.

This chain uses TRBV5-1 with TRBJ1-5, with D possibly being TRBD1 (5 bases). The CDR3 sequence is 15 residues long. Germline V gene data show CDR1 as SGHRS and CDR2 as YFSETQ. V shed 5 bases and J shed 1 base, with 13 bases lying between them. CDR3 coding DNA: TGCGCCAGCAGTCAAGGGGTGGGGAGCAATCAGCCCCAGCATTTT. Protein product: CASSQGVGSNQPQHF.

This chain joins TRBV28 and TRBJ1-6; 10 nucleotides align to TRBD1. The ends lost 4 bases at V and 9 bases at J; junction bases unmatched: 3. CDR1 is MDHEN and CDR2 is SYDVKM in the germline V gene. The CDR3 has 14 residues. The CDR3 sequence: CASSSGQGPSPLHF. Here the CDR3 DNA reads TGTGCCAGCAGTTCGGGACAGGGGCCTTCACCCCTCCACTTT.

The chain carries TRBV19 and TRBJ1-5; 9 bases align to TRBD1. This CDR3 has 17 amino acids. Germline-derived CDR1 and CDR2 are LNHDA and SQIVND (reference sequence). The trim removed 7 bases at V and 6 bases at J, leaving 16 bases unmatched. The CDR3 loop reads CASTNPPGQGLGQPQHF. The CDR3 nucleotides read TGTGCCAGTACTAACCCCCCGGGACAGGGCTTGGGTCAGCCCCAGCATTTT.

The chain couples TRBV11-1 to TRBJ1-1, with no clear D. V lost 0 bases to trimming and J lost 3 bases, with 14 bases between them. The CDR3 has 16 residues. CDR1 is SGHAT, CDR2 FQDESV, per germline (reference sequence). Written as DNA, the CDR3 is TGTGCCAGCAGCTTAGCGCGCCAGCCAGAGGACACTGAAGCTTTCTTT. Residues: CASSLARQPEDTEAFF.

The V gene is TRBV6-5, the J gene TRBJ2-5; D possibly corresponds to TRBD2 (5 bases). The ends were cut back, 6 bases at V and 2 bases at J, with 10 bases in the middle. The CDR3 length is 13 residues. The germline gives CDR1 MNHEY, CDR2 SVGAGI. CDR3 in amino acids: CASSRLAQETQYF. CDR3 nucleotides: TGTGCCAGCAGCCGCCTAGCTCAAGAGACCCAGTACTTC.

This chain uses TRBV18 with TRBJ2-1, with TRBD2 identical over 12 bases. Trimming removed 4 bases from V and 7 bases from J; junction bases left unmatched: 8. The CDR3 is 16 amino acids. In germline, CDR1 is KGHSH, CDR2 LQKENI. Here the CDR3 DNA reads TGTGCCAGCTCACACAGGACTAGCGGGATCGGTAATGAGCAGTTCTTC. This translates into CASSHRTSGIGNEQFF.

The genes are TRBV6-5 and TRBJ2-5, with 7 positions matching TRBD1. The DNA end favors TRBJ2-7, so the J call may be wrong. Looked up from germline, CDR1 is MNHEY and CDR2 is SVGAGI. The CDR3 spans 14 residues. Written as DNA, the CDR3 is TGTGCCAGCAGTTTGGGACAGCACTCCTACGAGCAGTACTTC. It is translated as CASSLGQHSYEQYF.

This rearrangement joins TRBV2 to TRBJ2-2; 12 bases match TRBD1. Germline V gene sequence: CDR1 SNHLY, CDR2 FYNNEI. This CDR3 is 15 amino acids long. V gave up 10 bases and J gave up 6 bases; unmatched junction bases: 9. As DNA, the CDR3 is TGTGCCACACGAACGGGACAGGGGGCTTCCGGGGAGCTGTTTTTT. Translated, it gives CATRTGQGASGELFF. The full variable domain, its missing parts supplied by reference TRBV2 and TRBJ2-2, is EPEVTQTPSHQVTQMGQEVILRCVPISNHLYFYWYRQILGQKVEFLVSFYNNEISEKSEIFDDQFSVERPDGSNFTLKIRSTKLEDSAMYFCATRTGQGASGELFFGEGSRLTVL.

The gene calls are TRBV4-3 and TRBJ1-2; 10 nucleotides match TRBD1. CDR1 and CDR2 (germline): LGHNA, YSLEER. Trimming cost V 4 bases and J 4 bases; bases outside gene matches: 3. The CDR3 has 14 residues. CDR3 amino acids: CASSRTGGVYGYTF. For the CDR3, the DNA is TGCGCCAGCAGCCGGACAGGGGGTGTCTATGGCTACACCTTC.

CDR3 DNA: TGTGCCAGCAGCTTACAAGGGGGCTTGAGGGGCACTGAAGCTTTCTTT. Amino acid sequence: CASSLQGGLRGTEAFF. The chain links TRBV7-9 to TRBJ1-1; 7 bases fit TRBD1. The CDR3 length is 16 residues. V lost 2 bases and J lost 4; bases outside the gene matches: 10. The germline V gene encodes CDR1 SEHNR and CDR2 FQNEAQ (reference sequence). The full variable domain, completed using reference TRBV7-9 and TRBJ1-1, is DTGVSQNPRHKITKRGQNVTFRCDPISEHNRLYWYRQTLGQGPEFLTYFQNEAQLEKSRLLSDRFSAERPKGSFSTLEIQRTEQGDSAMYLCASSLQGGLRGTEAFFGQGTRLTVV.

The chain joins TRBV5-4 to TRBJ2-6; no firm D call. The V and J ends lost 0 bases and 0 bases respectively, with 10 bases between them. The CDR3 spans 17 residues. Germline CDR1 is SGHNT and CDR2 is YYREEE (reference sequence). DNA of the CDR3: TGTGCCAGCAGCTTGGCTGGCCCAATCTCTGGGGCCAACGTCCTGACTTTC. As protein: CASSLAGPISGANVLTF.

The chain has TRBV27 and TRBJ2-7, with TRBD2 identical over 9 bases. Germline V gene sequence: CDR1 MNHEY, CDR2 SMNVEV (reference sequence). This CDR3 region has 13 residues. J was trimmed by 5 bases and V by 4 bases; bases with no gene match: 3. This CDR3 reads CASSSGLANEQYF. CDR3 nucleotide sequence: TGTGCCAGCAGTTCGGGACTAGCTAACGAGCAGTACTTC.

The chain's CDR3 is CASSWRQGTSGPTYNEQFF. As DNA, the CDR3 is TGCGCCAGCAGCTGGCGACAGGGGACTAGCGGGCCGACCTACAATGAGCAGTTCTTC. The chain is built from TRBV5-1 and TRBJ2-1, with 12 bases lining up with TRBD2. CDR3 size: 19 residues. Trimming removed 3 bases from V and 2 bases from J; junction bases left unmatched: 12. The V gene's germline CDR1 is SGHRS and CDR2 YFSETQ.